Following are 13 T cell receptor beta chains from one sample sequenced in a study of T cell clonality in common variable immunodeficiency. Overall study findings and caveats: Common variable immunodeficiency TCR beta sequences reportedly had fewer deletions and N-nucleotide insertions.

What these receptors recognize is not known. The data were produced by immunoSEQ multiplex PCR, yet TCRdb's version contains in-frame clones alone and is incomplete. Found here are tens of thousands of clones, no singletons; the ten largest cover about 6.1%. The sequenced sample was peripheral blood mononuclear cells. The source of these receptors is a human donor with common variable immunodeficiency.

A few counts support this clone. The CDR3 loop reads CASSLAGTDTQYF. The CDR3 bases that were read are TGTGCCAGCAGCTTAGCGGGGACAGATACG. The gene calls are TRBV11-3 and TRBJ2-3, with a tentative D call TRBD2 (5 bases). The read terminates 3 residues before the CDR3 end, so the remaining end is supplied by the germline J gene. CDR3 length: 13 residues. Germline-derived CDR1 and CDR2 are SGHNT and YENEEA. The ends were cut back, 1 base at V and 3 bases at J, with 5 bases in the middle.

This clone was observed a handful of times. The read ends 3 residues before the CDR3 terminus; that terminus is restored from the germline J gene. The chain joins TRBV5-8 to TRBJ2-7; D not certain. CDR1 is SGHTS and CDR2 is YDEGEE in the germline V gene. With 1 base removed from V and 6 bases from J, the gap between germline ends came to 8 bases. The CDR3 spans 12 residues. The CDR3 spells CASSLWQSEQYF. Incomplete CDR3 DNA: TGTGCCAGCAGCTTGTGGCAGTCCGAG.

This clone was found a few times. The CDR3 goes on 3 residues after the read ends, and that part is filled in from the germline J gene. The V and J genes are TRBV2 and TRBJ2-7; TRBD1 is a possible D gene (6 bases). Germline V gene sequence: CDR1 SNHLY, CDR2 FYNNEI. V lost 4 bases and J 5 bases, leaving 12 bases between the germline ends. The CDR3 extends over 13 amino acids. The CDR3 bases that were read are TGTGCCAGCAGTGGTGAACAGGGAGACGAG. This sequence encodes CASSGEQGDE. In full, the CDR3 reads CASSGEQGDEQYF.

By share of the sample, this clone is medium-sized. Coverage ceases 3 residues before the CDR3 finishes, and the germline J gene fills in the end. The chain combines TRBV6-4 with TRBJ2-6; possible D gene TRBD2, 7 bases. Germline CDR1 is MRHNA and CDR2 is SNTAGT. V lost 4 bases and J lost 2, with 12 bases in between. The CDR3 extends over 16 amino acids. The CDR3 bases that were read are TGTGCCAGCAGTGGAACGGGGGGCGCTGGGGCCAACGTC. As protein: CASSGTGGAGANV. In full, the CDR3 is CASSGTGGAGANVLTF.

This clone appeared a few times. The CDR3 end falls 3 residues outside the read, so it is completed with the germline J gene. J is TRBJ1-3 and V is TRBV30, with TRBD1 as a possible D gene (6 bases). Germline V CDR1 and CDR2: GTSNPN, SVGIG (reference sequence). The CDR3 extends over 15 amino acids. V was clipped by 1 base and J by 0 bases, with 10 bases between them. The sequenced CDR3 bases are TGTGCCTGGAGTGGACAGGCGTTCTCTGGAAACACC. It codes for CAWSGQAFSGNT. The entire CDR3 is CAWSGQAFSGNTIYF.

This clone was seen many times. The CDR3 end is not reached by the read, which stops 3 residues before it; the germline J gene fills it in. The chain links TRBV19 to TRBJ2-1, with 7 bases lining up with TRBD2. The CDR3 is 15 amino acids. V shed 5 bases, J shed 4 bases, and the junction held 8 bases outside the gene matches. Per germline, CDR1 LNHDA and CDR2 SQIVND (reference sequence). The CDR3 sequence is CASSLGTNQYNEQFF. The CDR3 bases that were read are TGTGCCAGTAGTCTGGGGACTAACCAATACAATGAG. Variable domain in full (rest from reference TRBV19 and TRBJ2-1): DGGITQSPKYLFRKEGQNVTLSCEQNLNHDAMYWYRQDPGQGLRLIYYSQIVNDFQKGDIAEGYSVSREKKESFPLTVTSAQKNPTAFYLCASSLGTNQYNEQFFGPGTRLTVL.

This clone appeared many times. Coverage ceases 3 residues before the CDR3 finishes, and the germline J gene fills in the end. V gene TRBV18 combines with J gene TRBJ1-4; D is possibly TRBD1 (6 bases). Trimming pared 1 base from V and 6 bases from J, leaving 24 bases between. The CDR3 runs 19 residues. Germline V gives CDR1 KGHSH, CDR2 LQKENI. The sequenced part of the CDR3 DNA is TGTGCCAGCTCACCACGAGCCTCAGGCGGCACAGGGAGGGATGAAAAA. It is translated as CASSPRASGGTGRDEK. In full, the CDR3 is CASSPRASGGTGRDEKLFF.

This clone was observed at least ten times. The DNA ends 3 residues before the CDR3 does, and the rest of the CDR3 is filled in from the germline J gene. The chain is built from TRBV20-1 and TRBJ2-3; TRBD2 agrees at 15 bases. Germline V gene sequence: CDR1 DFQATT, CDR2 SNEGSKA (reference sequence). The ends lost 0 bases at V and 2 bases at J; junction bases unmatched: 6. The CDR3 runs 18 residues. The CDR3 loop reads CSARDPGLAGGLTDTQYF. CDR3 bases read: TGCAGTGCTAGAGACCCGGGACTAGCGGGGGGCCTCACAGATACG.

Comment on this clone: The read falls 3 residues short of the CDR3 end, and the missing part is taken from the germline J gene. This chain uses TRBV11-2 with TRBJ2-7, with 7 nucleotides matching TRBD1. From germline, CDR1 is SGHAT and CDR2 FQNNGV. With 1 base clipped from V and 1 base from J, the junction kept 4 bases outside the gene matches. This CDR3 is 15 amino acids long. The CDR3 bases that were read are TGTGCCAGCAGCTTAGTTAGACAGGGATCCTACGAG. It specifies CASSLVRQGSYE. The whole CDR3 sequence is CASSLVRQGSYEQYF.

This clone has ten or more counts. The CDR3 is cut off 3 residues early in the read; its end comes from the germline J gene. The J gene is TRBJ2-1, the V gene TRBV18; 9 positions agree with TRBD1. From germline, CDR1 is KGHSH and CDR2 LQKENI. The ends lost 3 bases at V and 0 bases at J; junction bases unmatched: 6. The CDR3 length is 17 residues. CDR3: CASSPTGTGSSYNEQFF. Incomplete CDR3 DNA: TGTGCCAGCTCACCCACCGGGACAGGGAGCTCCTACAATGAG.

This clone was found many times. The read finishes 3 residues shy of the CDR3 end, and the germline J gene is used to complete it. V usage is TRBV5-5 and J usage is TRBJ2-7; D uncertain. The CDR3 extends over 15 amino acids. The ends were cut back, 0 bases at V and 0 bases at J, with 10 bases in the middle. Germline V CDR1 and CDR2: SGHKS, YYEKEE (reference sequence). The sequenced part of the CDR3 DNA is TGTGCCAGCAGCTTGGGGCATTTCAGCTCCTACGAG. Translated: CASSLGHFSSYE. The full CDR3 reads CASSLGHFSSYEQYF.

This clone came up a few times. Coverage ceases 3 residues before the CDR3 finishes, and the germline J gene fills in the end. V and J are TRBV20-1 and TRBJ2-1; TRBD2 agrees at 7 bases. The CDR3 extends over 12 amino acids. Germline CDR1 DFQATT, CDR2 SNEGSKA (reference sequence). V gave up 7 bases and J gave up 4 bases; unmatched junction bases: 4. CDR3 residues: CSVGTKYNEQFF. The CDR3 bases that were read are TGCAGTGTCGGGACTAAGTACAATGAG.

As concerns this clone: The read ends 3 residues before the CDR3 terminus; that terminus is restored from the germline J gene. This chain links TRBV2 with TRBJ1-2; the D gene is possibly TRBD1 (6 bases). The CDR3 extends over 13 amino acids. V lost 4 bases to trimming and J lost 2 bases, with 8 bases between them. Looked up from germline, CDR1 is SNHLY and CDR2 is FYNNEI. The covered CDR3 bases are TGTGCCAGCAGTGGGGACAAGAACTATGGC. This encodes CASSGDKNYG. The full CDR3 reads CASSGDKNYGYTF.